The sequence of this T cell receptor beta chain was determined in a study of blood T cells in healthy people across ages. The wider study: About one barcoded beta molecule per two T cells came from capture by template switching. Study-level findings and limits: Because donor CMV status was unknown, expanded clonotype changes were possibly confounded.

Together with a sample-barcoded 5' primer, a J-beta primer mix was included in a second PCR lasting roughly 6 to 12 cycles. TCRdb recomputed calls from the 5' RACE reads with MiXCR, one row per CDR3 protein. The sample includes more than 800,000 distinct CDR3 sequences, under 30% of them seen just once. The CDR3 runs 13 residues. CDR1 and CDR2 (germline): ENHRY, SYGVKD. A note on this clonotype: Its antigen is still unknown.

Input material: blood. The V gene is TRBV10-3, the J gene TRBJ2-1; 10 nucleotides match TRBD2. TRBJ2-7 explains the end of the DNA better; the J call may be wrong. The TCR originated in a woman of 80 years or more in good health. Written as DNA, the CDR3 is TGTGCCATCAGTCCTAGCGGGAGTGTCGAGCAGTACTTC. Protein product: CAISPSGSVEQYF.